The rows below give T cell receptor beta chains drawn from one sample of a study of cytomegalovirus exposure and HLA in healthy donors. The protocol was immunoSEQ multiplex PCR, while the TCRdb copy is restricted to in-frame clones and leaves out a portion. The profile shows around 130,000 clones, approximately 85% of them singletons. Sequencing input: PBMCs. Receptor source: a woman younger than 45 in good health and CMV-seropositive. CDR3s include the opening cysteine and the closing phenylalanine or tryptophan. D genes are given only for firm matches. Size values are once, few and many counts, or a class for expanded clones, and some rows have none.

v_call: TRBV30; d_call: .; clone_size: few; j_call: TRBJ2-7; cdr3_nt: TGTGCCATACAGCCACCCACCTCCTACGAGCAGTACTTC; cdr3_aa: CAIQPPTSYEQYF
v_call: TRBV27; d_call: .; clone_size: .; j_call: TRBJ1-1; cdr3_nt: TGTGCCAGCAGTTTAGGCGGAGCGCTCGGGGTAAACACTGAAGCTTTCTTT; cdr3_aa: CASSLGGALGVNTEAFF
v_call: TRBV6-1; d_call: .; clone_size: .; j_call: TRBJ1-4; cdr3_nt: TGTGCCAGCCTCCGGGGGTGGGCTAATGAAAAACTGTTTTTT; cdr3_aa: CASLRGWANEKLFF
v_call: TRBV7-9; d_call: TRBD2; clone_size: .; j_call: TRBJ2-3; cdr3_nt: TGTGCCAGCAGCAAGAGGAGCGGGGACACAGATACGCAGTATTTT; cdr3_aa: CASSKRSGDTDTQYF
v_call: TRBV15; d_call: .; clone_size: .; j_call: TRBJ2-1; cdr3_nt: TGTGCCACCTCTGAGAGTAGGGGCAATGAGCAGTTCTTC; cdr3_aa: CATSESRGNEQFF
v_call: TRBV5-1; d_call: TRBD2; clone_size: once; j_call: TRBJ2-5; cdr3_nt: TGCGCCAGCAGCTTAGCGGGGGGGGATGGAGAGACCCAGTACTTC; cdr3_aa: CASSLAGGDGETQYF
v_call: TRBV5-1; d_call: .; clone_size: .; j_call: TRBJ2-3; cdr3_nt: TGCGCCAGCAGCTTGTCCTTGGCAGGCACAGATACGCAGTATTTT; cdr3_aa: CASSLSLAGTDTQYF
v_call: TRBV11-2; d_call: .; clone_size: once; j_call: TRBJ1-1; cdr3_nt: TGTGCCAGCAGCCTTATAGGGAGAGCTGGGGCTTTCTTT; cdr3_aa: CASSLIGRAGAFF
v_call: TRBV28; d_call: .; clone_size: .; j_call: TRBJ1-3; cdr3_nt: TGTGCCAGCAGTTCCCAGGGGTTCTCTGGAAACACCATATATTTT; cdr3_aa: CASSSQGFSGNTIYF
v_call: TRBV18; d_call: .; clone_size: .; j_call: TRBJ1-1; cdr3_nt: TGTGCCGGGGTAGGGGAGAACACTGAAGCTTTCTTT; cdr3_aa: CAGVGENTEAFF
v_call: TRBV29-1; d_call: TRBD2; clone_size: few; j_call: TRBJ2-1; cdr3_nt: TGCAGCGTTGAAGGGGCGGGAGTGCCCTACAATGAGCAGTTCTTC; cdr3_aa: CSVEGAGVPYNEQFF
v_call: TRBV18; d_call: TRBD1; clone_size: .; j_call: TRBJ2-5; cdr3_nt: TGTGCCAGCTCACTCAACAGGGGTACTCAAGAGACCCAGTACTTC; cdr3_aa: CASSLNRGTQETQYF
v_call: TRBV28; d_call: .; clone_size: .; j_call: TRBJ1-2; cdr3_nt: TGTGCCAGCAGCGGTAGGGAGTATGGCTACACCTTC; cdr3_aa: CASSGREYGYTF
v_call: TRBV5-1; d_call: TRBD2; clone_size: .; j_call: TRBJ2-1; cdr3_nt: TGCGCCAGCAGCTTGACCCTAGCGGGGACCGTAGGGGACTACAATGAGCAGTTCTTC; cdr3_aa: CASSLTLAGTVGDYNEQFF
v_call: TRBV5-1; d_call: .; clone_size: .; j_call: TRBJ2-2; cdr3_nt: TGCGCCAGCAGCTCTTCGCCTAGCGAGGGCGGGGAGCTGTTTTTT; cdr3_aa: CASSSSPSEGGELFF
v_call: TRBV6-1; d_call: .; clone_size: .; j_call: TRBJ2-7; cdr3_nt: TGTGCCAGCAGTGCCCGAGTGACCTACGAGCAGTACTTC; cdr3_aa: CASSARVTYEQYF
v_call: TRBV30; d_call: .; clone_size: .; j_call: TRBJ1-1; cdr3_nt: TGTGCCTGGAGTAAACAGTCGAACACTGAAGCTTTCTTT; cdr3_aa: CAWSKQSNTEAFF
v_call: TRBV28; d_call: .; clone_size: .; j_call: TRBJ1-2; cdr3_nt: TGTGCCAGCATGAGGGCCTCTAACTATGGCTACACCTTC; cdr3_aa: CASMRASNYGYTF
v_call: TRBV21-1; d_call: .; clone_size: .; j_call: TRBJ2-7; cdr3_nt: TGTGCCAGCAGCAAAGTCGTCTACGAGCAGTACTTC; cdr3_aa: CASSKVVYEQYF
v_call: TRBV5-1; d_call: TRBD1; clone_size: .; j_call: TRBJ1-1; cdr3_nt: TGCGCCAGCAGCATACAGGGGAACAATGAAGCTTTCTTT; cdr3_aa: CASSIQGNNEAFF
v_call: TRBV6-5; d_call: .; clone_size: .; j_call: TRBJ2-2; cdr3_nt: TGTGCCAGCAGTTACGGGCAGGGTTGGGACACCGGGGAGCTGTTTTTT; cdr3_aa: CASSYGQGWDTGELFF
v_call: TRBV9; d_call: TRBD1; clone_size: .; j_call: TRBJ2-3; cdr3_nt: TGTGCCAGCAGCGCTCTCTCAGGGGGCTGGGGCACAGATACGCAGTATTTT; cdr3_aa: CASSALSGGWGTDTQYF
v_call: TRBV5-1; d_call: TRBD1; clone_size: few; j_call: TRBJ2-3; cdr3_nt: TGCGCCAGCAGCTGGGGACAGGGGCCGCGTGAAGATACGCAGTATTTT; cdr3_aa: CASSWGQGPREDTQYF
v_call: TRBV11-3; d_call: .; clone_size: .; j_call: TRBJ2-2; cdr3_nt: TGTGCCAGCAGCTCCCTGGGGGGGGCCGACACCGGGGAGCTGTTTTTT; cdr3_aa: CASSSLGGADTGELFF
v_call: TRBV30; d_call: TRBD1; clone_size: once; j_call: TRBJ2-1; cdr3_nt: TGTGCCTGCCTCGTCAGGACAGGGTATGAGGCCCAGTTCTTC; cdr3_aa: CACLVRTGYEAQFF
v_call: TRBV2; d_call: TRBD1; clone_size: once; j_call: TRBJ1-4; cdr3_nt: TGTGCCAGCAGGGTCGACAGGGTAGGAGAAAAACTGTTTTTT; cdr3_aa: CASRVDRVGEKLFF
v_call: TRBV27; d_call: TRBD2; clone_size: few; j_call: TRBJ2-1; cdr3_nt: TGTGCCAGCATCCTTCTAGCGGGAGGGATCGGGGAGCAGTTCTTC; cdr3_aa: CASILLAGGIGEQFF
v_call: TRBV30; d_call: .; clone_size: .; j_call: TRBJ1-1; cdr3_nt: TGTGCCTGGAGTCACGACCCGGGGACTGAAGCTTTCTTT; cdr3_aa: CAWSHDPGTEAFF
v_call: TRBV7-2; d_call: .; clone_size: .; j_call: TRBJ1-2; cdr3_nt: TGTGCCAGCAGCTTAGTCTCCTGGAGGAGCTATGGCTACACCTTC; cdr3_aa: CASSLVSWRSYGYTF
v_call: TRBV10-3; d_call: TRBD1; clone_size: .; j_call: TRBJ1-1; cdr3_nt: TGTGCCATCAGTGACTTGGACAGGGGACCTTTCTTT; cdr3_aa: CAISDLDRGPFF
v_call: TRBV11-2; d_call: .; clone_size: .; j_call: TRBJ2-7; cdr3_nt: TGTGCCAGCAGCTTTCGGGACAACTCCTACGAGCAGTACTTC; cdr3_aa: CASSFRDNSYEQYF
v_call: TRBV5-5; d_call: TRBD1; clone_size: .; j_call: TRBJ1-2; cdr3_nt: TGTGCCAGCAGCTTGGCACAGGGGTTGGGTGGCTACACCTTC; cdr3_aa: CASSLAQGLGGYTF
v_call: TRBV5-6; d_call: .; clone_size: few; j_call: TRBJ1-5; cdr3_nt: TGTGCCAGCAGCTTGGGGACAGCTAGCAATCAGCCCCAGCATTTT; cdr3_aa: CASSLGTASNQPQHF